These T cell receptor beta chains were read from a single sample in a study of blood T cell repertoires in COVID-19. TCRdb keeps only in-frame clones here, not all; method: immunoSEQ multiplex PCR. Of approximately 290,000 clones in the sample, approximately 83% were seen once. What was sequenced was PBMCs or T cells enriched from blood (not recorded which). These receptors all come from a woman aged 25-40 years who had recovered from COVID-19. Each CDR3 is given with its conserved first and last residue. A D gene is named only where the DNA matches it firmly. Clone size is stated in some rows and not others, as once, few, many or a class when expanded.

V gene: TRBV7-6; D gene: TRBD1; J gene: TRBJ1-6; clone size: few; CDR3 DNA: TGTGCCAGCAGCTTAGGTTCCGGGACAGCTAATTCACCCCTCCACTTT; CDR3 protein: CASSLGSGTANSPLHF
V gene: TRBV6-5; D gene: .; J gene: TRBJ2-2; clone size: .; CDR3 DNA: TGTGCCAGCTGGGGGGGGGCGAACGCCGGGGAGCTGTTTTTT; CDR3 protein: CASWGGANAGELFF
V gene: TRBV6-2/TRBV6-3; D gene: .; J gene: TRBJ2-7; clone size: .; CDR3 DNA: TGTGCCAGCAGCCATGGAGGGGAGCAGTACTTC; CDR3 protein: CASSHGGEQYF
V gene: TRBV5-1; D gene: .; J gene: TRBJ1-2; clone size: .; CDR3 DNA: TGCGCCAGCAGCTTGGCCTTTACGGGACAAAGAGGTGGCTACACCTTC; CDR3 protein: CASSLAFTGQRGGYTF
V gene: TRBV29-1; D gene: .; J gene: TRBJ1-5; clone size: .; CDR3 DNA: TGCAGCCCGTGGGGGGGGCGTTATAGCAATCAGCCCCAGCATTTT; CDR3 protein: CSPWGGRYSNQPQHF
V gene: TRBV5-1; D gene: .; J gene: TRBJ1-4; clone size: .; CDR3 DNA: TGCGCCAGCAGCTTGGAACCCGGGGGGTATGAAAAACTGTTTTTT; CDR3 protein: CASSLEPGGYEKLFF
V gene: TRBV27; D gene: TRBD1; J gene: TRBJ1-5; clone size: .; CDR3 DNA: TGTGCCAGCAGTCCACGACAGGGCTTCAATCAGCCCCAGCATTTT; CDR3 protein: CASSPRQGFNQPQHF
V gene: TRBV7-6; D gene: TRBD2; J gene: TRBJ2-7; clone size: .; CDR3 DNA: TGTGCCAGCAGCTACGGTCCAGGACTAGGATACGAGCAGTACTTC; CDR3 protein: CASSYGPGLGYEQYF
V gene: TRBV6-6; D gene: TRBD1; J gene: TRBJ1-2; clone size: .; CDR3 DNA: TGTGCCAGCAGTCTGTTAAAGGGACAGGCCCTCGCTAACTATGGCTACACCTTC; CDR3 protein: CASSLLKGQALANYGYTF
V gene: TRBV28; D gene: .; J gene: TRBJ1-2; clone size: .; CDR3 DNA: TGTGCCAGCAGTACCACCACGGCCCCTGGGGGGTACACCTTC; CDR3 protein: CASSTTTAPGGYTF
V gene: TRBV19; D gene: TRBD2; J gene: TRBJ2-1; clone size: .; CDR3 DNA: TGTGCCAGTAGTATTCGGGGGGTCTACAATGAGCAGTTCTTC; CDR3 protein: CASSIRGVYNEQFF
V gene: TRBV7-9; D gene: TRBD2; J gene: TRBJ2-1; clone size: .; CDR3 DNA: TGTGCCAGCAGCCAGATTCGGGGGGCCTACAATGAGCAGTTCTTC; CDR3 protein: CASSQIRGAYNEQFF
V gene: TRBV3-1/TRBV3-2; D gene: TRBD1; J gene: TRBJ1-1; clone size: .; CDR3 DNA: TGTGCCAGCAGCCAAGATGGGACAGGGGGCACTGAAGCTTTCTTT; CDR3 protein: CASSQDGTGGTEAFF
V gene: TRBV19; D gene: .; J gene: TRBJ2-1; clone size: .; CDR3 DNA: TGTGCCAGTAGTATCGGACTCCTAAATGAGCAGTTCTTC; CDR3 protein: CASSIGLLNEQFF
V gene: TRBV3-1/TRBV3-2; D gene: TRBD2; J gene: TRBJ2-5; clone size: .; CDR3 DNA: TGTGCCAGCAGCCAAGAAACAATAGCGGGAGGGCCAGGTTTACTGGAGGAGACCCAGTACTTC; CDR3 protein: CASSQETIAGGPGLLEETQYF
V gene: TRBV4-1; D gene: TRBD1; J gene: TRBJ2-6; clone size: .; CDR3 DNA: TGCGCCAGCAGCCAAGATCCTCAGGGGGCGGGGTTCGGTGGGGCCAACGTCCTGACTTTC; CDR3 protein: CASSQDPQGAGFGGANVLTF
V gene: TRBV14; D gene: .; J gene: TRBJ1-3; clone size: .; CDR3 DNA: TGTGCCAGCAGCCAAGCCCAACTGCGGAGAAACACCATATATTTT; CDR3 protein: CASSQAQLRRNTIYF
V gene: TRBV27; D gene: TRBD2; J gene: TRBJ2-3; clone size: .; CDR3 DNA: TGTGCCAGCAGTTCAGCGGGGAGCTCCACAGATACGCAGTATTTT; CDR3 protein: CASSSAGSSTDTQYF
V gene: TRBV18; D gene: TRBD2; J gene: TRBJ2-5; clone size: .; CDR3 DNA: TGTGCCAGCCACAGCGGGGGGCCAACCGAGACCCAGTACTTC; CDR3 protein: CASHSGGPTETQYF